This T cell receptor beta chain appears in the sequencing data of a study of blood T cell repertoires in COVID-19. In the source study's methods: Amplification from reference gene primers served as the basis for estimated nucleated cell counts. Method: immunoSEQ multiplex PCR; TCRdb's copy keeps in-frame clones and lacks some. That table supplies the V and J calls and clone size; D and trimming were determined from the DNA. The table has some 25,000 clones, over 75% seen once. The germline CDR1 and CDR2 sequences are SEHNR and FQNEAQ (reference sequence). The length of the CDR3 is 14 residues. The trim removed 2 bases at V and 6 bases at J, leaving 4 bases unmatched.

The receptor comes from a man between 45 and 60 years old with active COVID-19. The sequenced sample consisted of peripheral blood. The rearrangement links TRBV7-9 to TRBJ1-2; 9 bases are shared with TRBD1. CDR3 loop: CASSLSGTGNGYTF. CDR3 DNA: TGTGCCAGCAGCTTAAGTGGGACAGGGAATGGCTACACCTTC.